Sequencing of this T cell receptor (beta chain) was carried out in a study of blood T cell repertoires in COVID-19. The wider study: Acute and convalescent COVID-19 specimens originated in the United States, Italy and Spain.

This CDR3 has 13 amino acids. Looked up from germline, CDR1 is MNHNS and CDR2 is SASEGT. Trimming pared 0 bases from V and 8 bases from J, leaving 10 bases between. In its sample, this clone was seen once. Repertoires were generated with immunoSEQ multiplex PCR, while TCRdb's copy carries only in-frame clones and drops some. The sample records just over 300,000 clones, 89% being singletons. The sequence was obtained from a young woman with COVID-19, enrolled during active disease. J is TRBJ1-1 and V is TRBV6-1; D unclear. The source material was peripheral blood. CDR3 sequence (DNA): TGTGCCAGCAGTGAAGCGCTGGCAGTCGAAGCTTTCTTT. It translates to CASSEALAVEAFF.